The source of this TCR beta chain is a study of regulatory T cells in long-lasting Graves disease. A word on this clonotype: The antigen remains unidentified.

The TCR beta library used iRepertoire HTBI primers with Arm-PCR amplification of CDR3. TCRdb reanalysed the multiplex PCR reads using MiXCR and keeps one entry per CDR3 protein. This table has 650,000 to 700,000 distinct CDR3 sequences, 25% to 35% appearing once. The CDR3 covers 15 residues. Germline CDR1 and CDR2: SGDLS and YYNGEE. V shed 3 bases and J shed 4 bases, with 16 bases lying between them. Specified time point: persistent/refractory GD, antithyroid drugs over 5 years with positive TRAb. Extracted PBMC RNA gave rise to the TCR library. Whole-study findings and limits: Segments TRBV28, TRBJ1-2 and TRBJ2-5 showed preferential usage in persistent disease. Persistent Graves' patients showed less TCR diversity than newly diagnosed ones.

The starting material was peripheral blood mononuclear cells (PBMCs), obtained when the disease was refractory, from a patient treated with antithyroid drugs. This receptor was taken from a female donor with Graves disease. The V call is TRBV9, the J call TRBJ1-2; possibly TRBD1 for D (5 bases). CDR3 coding DNA: TGTGCCAGCAGCGGTGGAGGGACGCCGTTCTATGGCTACACCTTC. It yields the protein CASSGGGTPFYGYTF.